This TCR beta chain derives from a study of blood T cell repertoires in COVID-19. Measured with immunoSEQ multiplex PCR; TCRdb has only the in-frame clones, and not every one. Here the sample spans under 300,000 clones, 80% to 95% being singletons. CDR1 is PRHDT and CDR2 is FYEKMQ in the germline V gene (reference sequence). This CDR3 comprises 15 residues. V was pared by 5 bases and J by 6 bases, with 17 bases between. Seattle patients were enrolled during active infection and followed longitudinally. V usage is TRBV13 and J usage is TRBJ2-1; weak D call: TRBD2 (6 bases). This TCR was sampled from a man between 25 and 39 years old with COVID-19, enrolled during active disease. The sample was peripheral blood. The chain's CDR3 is CASSLRDGGSNEQFF. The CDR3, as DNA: TGTGCCAGCAGCCTACGCGACGGGGGATCCAATGAGCAGTTCTTC.